This T cell receptor (beta chain) was sequenced in a study of blood T cell repertoires in COVID-19. The authors' processing: The assay estimated nucleated cells by amplifying reference gene primers. Assay used: immunoSEQ multiplex PCR; TCRdb lists only in-frame clones, some missing. V, J and clone size were drawn from that table, and D and trimming were deduced from the DNA. Of 40,000 or so clones in the sample, roughly 84% were seen once. V dropped 11 bases and J dropped 12 bases, with 23 bases sitting between them. The CDR3 length is 14 residues. Germline CDR1 LNHDA, CDR2 SQIVND (reference sequence).

The clonotype originates from a human donor in a cohort sampled during active COVID-19. The chain has TRBV19 and TRBJ1-6, with D possibly TRBD1 on 5 matching bases. Source material: peripheral blood. The CDR3 sequence is CAGLPEGVREPLHF. The CDR3 DNA reads TGTGCCGGACTACCCGAGGGCGTCAGGGAACCCCTCCACTTT. Supplemented by reference TRBV19 and TRBJ1-6, the full variable domain reads DGGITQSPKYLFRKEGQNVTLSCEQNLNHDAMYWYRQDPGQGLRLIYYSQIVNDFQKGDIAEGYSVSREKKESFPLTVTSAQKNPTAFYLCAGLPEGVREPLHFGNGTRLTVT.